These 22 T cell receptor beta chains came from one sample sequenced in a study of blood T cell repertoires in COVID-19. Repertoires were generated with immunoSEQ multiplex PCR, while TCRdb's copy carries only in-frame clones and drops some. The table includes about 75,000 clones, approximately 85% detected once. Material for sequencing was peripheral blood. These receptors came from a human donor in a cohort sampled during active COVID-19.

J is TRBJ2-2 and V is TRBV5-1, with TRBD2 as a possible D gene (6 bases). The V gene's germline CDR1 is SGHRS and CDR2 YFSETQ. V dropped 5 bases and J dropped 1 base, with 12 bases sitting between them. This CDR3 comprises 15 residues. CDR3 residues: CASSGTGENTGELFF. CDR3 coding DNA: TGCGCCAGCAGTGGGACGGGGGAGAACACCGGGGAGCTGTTTTTT.

This chain joins TRBV5-5 and TRBJ2-7; 12 bases line up with TRBD2. CDR1 SGHKS and CDR2 YYEKEE come from the germline V gene (reference sequence). This CDR3 is 17 amino acids long. J gave up 1 base and V 1 base, and 6 bases lay outside the gene matches. The CDR3 bases are TGTGCCAGCAGCTTGCTAGCGGGGGGGCCGAGTTCCTACGAGCAGTACTTC. It specifies CASSLLAGGPSSYEQYF.

This rearrangement joins TRBV19 to TRBJ1-1, with D perhaps matching TRBD1 (5 bases). The ends were cut back, 6 bases at V and 6 bases at J, with 23 bases in the middle. From germline, CDR1 is LNHDA and CDR2 SQIVND (reference sequence). This CDR3 is built from 16 residues. The CDR3 here is CASSPRRPTRGAEAFF. The CDR3, as DNA: TGTGCCAGTAGCCCCCGCCGGCCCACACGGGGGGCTGAAGCTTTCTTT.

This clone is a singleton in its sample. This chain connects TRBV6-1 to TRBJ2-7; TRBD1 matches 8 bases. Germline V gene sequence: CDR1 MNHNS, CDR2 SASEGT. V was clipped by 4 bases and J by 3 bases; unmatched bases: 11. The CDR3 extends over 16 amino acids. The CDR3 nucleotides are TGTGCCAGCAGTGGAGGACAGGGAGGTAACTACTACGAGCAGTACTTC. As protein: CASSGGQGGNYYEQYF.

The chain couples TRBV6-5 to TRBJ2-7; D is perhaps TRBD2 (6 bases). Germline CDR1 is MNHEY and CDR2 is SVGAGI. This CDR3 spans 14 amino acids. V was clipped by 7 bases and J by 2 bases, with 15 bases between them. The CDR3 bases are TGTGCCAGCACCCGGACTAACGGGGCCTACGAGCAGTACTTC. Its protein is CASTRTNGAYEQYF.

This clone was recorded a few times. The chain employs TRBV28 and TRBJ1-2; D unresolved. Trimming took off 6 bases at V and 2 bases at J, with 7 bases between the two ends. CDR1 is MDHEN, CDR2 SYDVKM, per germline. The CDR3 covers 12 residues. The CDR3 reads CASSTTNYGYTF. In nucleotides, the CDR3 is TGTGCCAGCAGCACGACAAACTATGGCTACACCTTC.

The chain recombines TRBV28 with TRBJ1-1; D perhaps matches TRBD1 (5 bases). Germline lookup yields CDR1 MDHEN and CDR2 SYDVKM. This CDR3 comprises 11 residues. Trimming pared 8 bases from V and 5 bases from J, leaving 9 bases between. The CDR3 sequence: CASQGDTEAFF. The CDR3 DNA reads TGTGCCAGCCAGGGTGATACTGAAGCTTTCTTT.

J is TRBJ2-7 and V is TRBV20-1; D might be TRBD2 (6 bases). Looked up from germline, CDR1 is DFQATT and CDR2 is SNEGSKA (reference sequence). The germline V and J ends were trimmed by 3 bases and 3 bases, with 12 bases remaining between them. The CDR3 is 13 amino acids. This CDR3 is CSASIGGGYEQYF. The CDR3 DNA reads as TGCAGTGCTAGTATCGGGGGAGGCTACGAGCAGTACTTC.

V usage is TRBV18 and J usage is TRBJ1-1; 9 nucleotides agree with TRBD1. The germline V gene encodes CDR1 KGHSH and CDR2 LQKENI. The V gene end was trimmed by 2 bases and the J gene end by 1 base; junction bases not matched to a gene: 8. The CDR3 sequence is 17 residues long. The CDR3 reads CASSPLNRGRENTEAFF. The CDR3 coding sequence is TGTGCCAGCTCACCATTGAACAGGGGGCGCGAGAACACTGAAGCTTTCTTT.

The rearrangement joins TRBV7-9 to TRBJ2-5; the match to TRBD2 covers 8 bases. Per germline, CDR1 SEHNR and CDR2 FQNEAQ (reference sequence). The J segment lost 5 bases and the V segment lost 4 bases, leaving 6 bases of the junction unmatched. CDR3 length: 14 residues. CDR3 coding DNA: TGTGCCAGCAGCTCCCTGGGACTAGGGGAGACCCAGTACTTC. As protein: CASSSLGLGETQYF.

The V call is TRBV20-1, the J call TRBJ2-3, with 9 bases aligning to TRBD1. Germline CDR1 reads DFQATT; CDR2 reads SNEGSKA (reference sequence). V lost 3 bases to trimming and J lost 8 bases; unmatched junction nucleotides: 9. The CDR3 sequence is 14 residues long. The CDR3 DNA reads TGCAGTGCTAGTCCGGGACAGGGTTTCGGTACGCAGTATTTT. It specifies CSASPGQGFGTQYF.

This rearrangement joins TRBV5-5 to TRBJ2-7, with TRBD1 identical over 8 bases. There are 14 residues in the CDR3. The V and J ends lost 3 bases and 0 bases, in that order; junction bases with no gene match: 2. Germline V gene lookup returns CDR1 SGHKS and CDR2 YYEKEE (reference sequence). Here the CDR3 reads CASSWGQDSYEQYF. The CDR3 nucleotides read TGTGCCAGCAGCTGGGGACAGGACTCCTACGAGCAGTACTTC.

The genes are TRBV7-6 and TRBJ2-1, with 15 bases aligning to TRBD2. The CDR3 extends over 21 amino acids. Trimming took 4 bases from V and 6 from J; bases not matched to a gene: 19. From germline, CDR1 is SGHVS and CDR2 FNYEAQ. The CDR3 loop reads CASSSRYRDGRTSGRANEQFF. DNA of the CDR3: TGTGCCAGCAGCTCCCGTTACCGGGACGGAAGGACTAGCGGGAGGGCCAATGAGCAGTTCTTC.

The chain uses TRBV5-4 and TRBJ2-2; TRBD1 matches 9 bases. V lost 0 bases to trimming and J lost 7 bases; unmatched junction nucleotides: 10. The V gene's germline CDR1 is SGHNT and CDR2 YYREEE (reference sequence). The CDR3 spans 17 residues. Written as DNA, the CDR3 is TGTGCCAGCAGCTTGGCCCGGGACAGGGAGGGTATCGGGGAGCTGTTTTTT. As protein: CASSLARDREGIGELFF.

This chain links TRBV9 with TRBJ2-3; D gene ambiguous. Germline assignment: CDR1 SGDLS and CDR2 YYNGEE. Between the trimmed V and J ends, which lost 0 bases and 4 bases, there was a span of 9 bases. This CDR3 comprises 14 residues. CDR3 bases: TGTGCCAGCAGCGTAGAAATATTTGCAGATACGCAGTATTTT. Amino acid sequence: CASSVEIFADTQYF.

V and J are TRBV19 and TRBJ1-5, with D perhaps TRBD1 (6 bases). This CDR3 has 13 residues. The V gene's germline CDR1 is LNHDA and CDR2 SQIVND (reference sequence). With 6 bases removed from V and 7 bases from J, the gap between germline ends came to 13 bases. The CDR3 DNA reads as TGTGCCAGTAGGATGACAGGAGGCCAGCCCCAGCATTTT. As protein: CASRMTGGQPQHF.

CDR3 DNA: TGTGCCAGCAGGGACAGACACACCGGGGAGCTGTTTTTT. Protein: CASRDRHTGELFF. The chain carries TRBV12-3 or TRBV12-4 and TRBJ2-2; D possibly corresponds to TRBD1 (6 bases). The CDR3 loop spans 13 amino acids. V was trimmed by 6 bases and J by 3 bases, leaving 8 bases between them.

The V and J genes are TRBV4-2 and TRBJ2-7, with D maybe TRBD2 (7 bases). The CDR3 is 18 amino acids. The ends were cut back, 0 bases at V and 5 bases at J, with 23 bases in the middle. The germline gives CDR1 LGHNA, CDR2 YNFKEQ. CDR3 bases: TGTGCCAGCAGCCAAGATGGAGGGGGGGGCCTCTCAAGCAACGAGCAGTACTTC. It yields the protein CASSQDGGGGLSSNEQYF.

This clone was seen more than once but under ten times. The gene calls are TRBV18 and TRBJ2-2; tentatively, D is TRBD1 (5 bases). Deletions cut 3 bases from V and 6 bases from J, with 11 bases between. The CDR3 extends over 14 amino acids. CDR1 and CDR2 (germline): KGHSH, LQKENI. CDR3 region: CASSPAGSAGELFF. The CDR3 DNA reads TGTGCCAGCTCACCGGCAGGGTCTGCCGGGGAGCTGTTTTTT.

This chain links TRBV2 with TRBJ2-7; tentative D call: TRBD1 (5 bases). The germline V gene has CDR1 SNHLY and CDR2 FYNNEI. The CDR3 loop spans 12 amino acids. V lost 7 bases and J lost 6, with 13 bases in between. The CDR3 bases are TGTGCCAGCAATCAGGGTTCTGGCGAGCAGTACTTC. It translates to CASNQGSGEQYF. The whole variable domain, filled in from reference TRBV2 and TRBJ2-7, reads EPEVTQTPSHQVTQMGQEVILRCVPISNHLYFYWYRQILGQKVEFLVSFYNNEISEKSEIFDDQFSVERPDGSNFTLKIRSTKLEDSAMYFCASNQGSGEQYFGPGTRLTVT.

This chain links TRBV5-5 with TRBJ2-2; 7 bases align to TRBD2. Germline V lookup: CDR1 SGHKS, CDR2 YYEKEE (reference sequence). The trim removed 0 bases at V and 6 bases at J, leaving 8 bases unmatched. This CDR3 has 16 residues. The CDR3 nucleotides read TGTGCCAGCAGCTTGGTCTCAATAGGACTAGCCGGGGAGCTGTTTTTT. It yields the protein CASSLVSIGLAGELFF.

This clone was recorded only once. CDR3 protein: CASSISEGAFNEQFF. The DNA of the CDR3 is TGTGCCAGTAGTATTTCGGAGGGAGCGTTCAATGAGCAGTTCTTC. The rearrangement joins TRBV19 to TRBJ2-1, with D tentatively TRBD2 (6 bases). Germline V gives CDR1 LNHDA, CDR2 SQIVND (reference sequence). The CDR3 runs 15 residues. Trimming took off 3 bases at V and 6 bases at J, with 15 bases between the two ends.